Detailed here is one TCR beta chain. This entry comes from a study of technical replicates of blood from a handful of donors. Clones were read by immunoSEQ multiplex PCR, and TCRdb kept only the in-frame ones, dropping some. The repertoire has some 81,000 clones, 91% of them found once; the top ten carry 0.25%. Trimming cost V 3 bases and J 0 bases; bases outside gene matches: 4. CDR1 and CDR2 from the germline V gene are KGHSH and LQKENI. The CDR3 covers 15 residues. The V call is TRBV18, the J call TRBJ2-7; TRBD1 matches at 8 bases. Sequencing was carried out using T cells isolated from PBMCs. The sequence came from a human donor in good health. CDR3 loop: CASSPGQGISYEQYF. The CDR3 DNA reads TGTGCCAGCTCACCTGGACAGGGCATCTCCTACGAGCAGTACTTC. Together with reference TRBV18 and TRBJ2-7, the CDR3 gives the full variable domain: NAGVMQNPRHLVRRRGQEARLRCSPMKGHSHVYWYRQLPEEGLKFMVYLQKENIIDESGMPKERFSAEFPKEGPSILRIQQVVRGDSAAYFCASSPGQGISYEQYFGPGTRLTVT.